Listed below are T cell receptor beta chains from one sample, sequenced in a study of OX40 agonist ivuxolimab in advanced cancers. Repertoires were generated with immunoSEQ multiplex PCR, while TCRdb's copy carries only in-frame clones and drops some. The table records roughly 70,000 clones, roughly 80% of them present only once. Material: CD4+ or CD8+ T cells sorted from blood, obtained in a trial of the OX40 agonist ivuxolimab. The receptor source for this set is an adult with an advanced solid tumor such as melanoma, head and neck, liver or kidney cancer. The CDR3 runs from the conserved cysteine through the conserved F or W. D genes are given only for firm matches. Size is stated for part of the rows, as once, few or many counts, or as a class when the clone is expanded.

clone_size | d_call | j_call | v_call | cdr3_aa | cdr3_nt
. | TRBD1 | TRBJ1-5 | TRBV18 | CASSLLVRQGAHQPQHF | TGTGCCAGCTCACTTCTAGTTCGACAGGGGGCCCATCAGCCCCAGCATTTT
. | . | TRBJ2-3 | TRBV30 | CAWSHPQGKQYF | TGTGCCTGGAGTCACCCCCAGGGAAAGCAGTATTTT
. | TRBD1 | TRBJ2-2 | TRBV29-1 | CSVEGQGTGELFF | TGCAGCGTGGAAGGACAGGGGACCGGGGAGCTGTTTTTT
. | TRBD2 | TRBJ2-3 | TRBV7-3 | CASSFSGVADTQYF | TGTGCCAGCAGCTTTAGCGGGGTCGCAGATACGCAGTATTTT
once | . | TRBJ2-2 | TRBV5-1 | CASRSRANTGELFF | TGCGCCAGTCGCTCGCGGGCCAACACCGGGGAGCTGTTTTTT
. | TRBD1 | TRBJ2-7 | TRBV4-3 | CASSHRQGHSYEQYF | TGCGCCAGCAGCCACAGACAGGGACACTCCTACGAGCAGTACTTC
. | TRBD1 | TRBJ1-6 | TRBV7-6 | CASSLESGQDGSPLHF | TGTGCCAGCAGCTTAGAGTCGGGACAGGACGGTTCACCCCTCCACTTT
. | TRBD1 | TRBJ1-4 | TRBV7-2 | CASGSEGTGEKLFF | TGTGCCAGCGGCAGCGAAGGGACAGGGGAAAAACTGTTTTTT
. | . | TRBJ2-7 | TRBV29-1 | CSVGYGGARYEQYF | TGCAGCGTTGGATATGGGGGGGCGCGCTACGAGCAGTACTTC
. | TRBD1 | TRBJ1-2 | TRBV7-9 | CASSSTGGYGYTF | TGTGCCAGCAGCAGTACAGGGGGATATGGCTACACCTTC
. | TRBD2 | TRBJ2-1 | TRBV19 | CASSILAALRGSYNEQFF | TGTGCCAGTAGTATACTAGCGGCCCTCCGAGGCTCCTACAATGAGCAGTTCTTC
. | . | TRBJ2-2 | TRBV5-5 | CASSLGGLTGELFF | TGTGCCAGCAGCTTGGGGGGGCTCACCGGGGAGCTGTTTTTT
. | TRBD1 | TRBJ2-1 | TRBV5-1 | CASSPYPGQGIHEQFF | TGCGCCAGCAGCCCCTATCCGGGACAGGGTATCCATGAGCAGTTCTTC
. | TRBD2 | TRBJ2-1 | TRBV6-1 | CASTRGGSYNEQFF | TGTGCCAGCACGCGGGGGGGGTCCTACAATGAGCAGTTCTTC
. | . | TRBJ1-2 | TRBV5-1 | CASSFAGFNYGYTF | TGCGCCAGCAGCTTTGCAGGCTTCAACTATGGCTACACCTTC
. | TRBD1 | TRBJ1-4 | TRBV5-1 | CASSFSRQGYEKLFF | TGCGCCAGCAGCTTTTCGAGACAGGGGTATGAAAAACTGTTTTTT
. | TRBD1 | TRBJ2-7 | TRBV5-1 | CASSLGGTADYEQYF | TGCGCCAGCAGCTTGGGAGGGACAGCGGACTACGAGCAGTACTTC
. | TRBD2 | TRBJ2-1 | TRBV4-2 | CASSQGLAGNNEQFF | TGTGCCAGCAGCCAAGGACTAGCGGGTAACAATGAGCAGTTCTTC
. | . | TRBJ1-5 | TRBV7-6 | CASSLDMGRQPQHF | TGTGCCAGCAGCTTAGATATGGGACGACAGCCCCAGCATTTT
. | . | TRBJ1-5 | TRBV10-2 | CASSPRGDQPQHF | TGCGCCAGCAGTCCACGCGGTGATCAGCCCCAGCATTTT
. | TRBD1 | TRBJ2-7 | TRBV4-3 | CASSQGGGTGAYEQYF | TGCGCCAGCAGCCAAGGGGGGGGGACAGGGGCCTACGAGCAGTACTTC
. | . | TRBJ2-7 | TRBV14 | CASRDGPEQYF | TGTGCCAGCAGAGATGGGCCCGAGCAGTACTTC
. | TRBD2 | TRBJ2-1 | TRBV28 | CASSSTYWTSRTNNEQFF | TGTGCCAGCAGTTCAACTTATTGGACTAGCCGGACTAACAATGAGCAGTTCTTC
. | . | TRBJ1-1 | TRBV5-1 | CASSLGGGNTEAFF | TGCGCCAGCAGCTTGGGTGGCGGGAACACTGAAGCTTTCTTT
. | . | TRBJ1-3 | TRBV9 | CASSGGAGNTIYF | TGTGCCAGCAGCGGAGGGGCGGGAAACACCATATATTTT
. | . | TRBJ1-5 | TRBV27 | CASSLRPAEPQHF | TGTGCCAGCAGTTTACGCCCGGCCGAGCCCCAGCATTTT
. | . | TRBJ2-4 | TRBV7-2 | CASSLAGWAKNIQYF | TGTGCCAGCAGCTTGGCAGGCTGGGCCAAAAACATTCAGTACTTC
. | . | TRBJ2-1 | TRBV7-2 | CASSLVGGGLGNEQFF | TGTGCCAGCAGCTTAGTAGGTGGGGGGTTAGGCAATGAGCAGTTCTTC
. | TRBD2 | TRBJ2-1 | TRBV18 | CASSPSGSSFNEQFF | TGTGCCAGCTCTCCTAGCGGGAGCAGCTTTAATGAGCAGTTCTTC
. | . | TRBJ2-1 | TRBV19 | CASRGKGLVLNVYNEQFF | TGTGCCAGTAGGGGGAAGGGCCTTGTCCTTAACGTCTACAATGAGCAGTTCTTC
few | TRBD2 | TRBJ2-7 | TRBV7-2 | CASSPGGGVKNEQYF | TGTGCCAGCAGCCCCGGGGGAGGGGTCAAGAACGAGCAGTACTTC
. | TRBD2 | TRBJ2-1 | TRBV4-3 | CASSQDQPSGNNEQFF | TGCGCCAGCAGCCAAGATCAACCTAGCGGGAACAATGAGCAGTTCTTC
. | . | TRBJ2-7 | TRBV2 | CASSELGPPSYEQYF | TGTGCCAGCAGTGAATTGGGGCCCCCCTCCTACGAGCAGTACTTC
. | . | TRBJ2-3 | TRBV18 | CASSPFQGTDTQYF | TGTGCCAGCTCACCGTTCCAGGGAACAGATACGCAGTATTTT
once | . | TRBJ1-6 | TRBV7-2 | CASSSDMASSYNSPLHF | TGTGCCAGCAGCTCGGACATGGCCAGCTCCTATAATTCACCCCTCCACTTT
. | . | TRBJ2-3 | TRBV20-1 | CSARWGNTQYF | TGCAGTGCTAGATGGGGAAATACGCAGTATTTT
once | . | TRBJ1-2 | TRBV5-1 | CASSPGGSDGYTF | TGCGCCAGCAGCCCCGGTGGGTCCGACGGCTACACCTTC
. | . | TRBJ2-5 | TRBV6-4 | CASSGPTQYF | TGTGCCAGCAGTGGACCTACCCAGTACTTC
few | . | TRBJ1-2 | TRBV7-2 | CASSDTTVNYGYTF | TGTGCCAGCAGCGATACCACAGTGAACTATGGCTACACCTTC
. | . | TRBJ2-2 | TRBV9 | CASSVVAGEGELFF | TGTGCCAGCAGCGTAGTGGCAGGGGAAGGGGAGCTGTTTTTT
. | . | TRBJ1-2 | TRBV5-1 | CASSLAARQNYGYTF | TGCGCCAGCAGCTTGGCCGCGAGACAGAACTATGGCTACACCTTC
. | TRBD1 | TRBJ1-2 | TRBV5-5 | CASSLGTANYGYTF | TGTGCCAGCAGCCTAGGGACAGCTAACTATGGCTACACCTTC
. | TRBD1 | TRBJ1-2 | TRBV18 | CASSPEQGAHYGYTF | TGTGCCAGCTCACCAGAACAGGGGGCTCACTATGGCTACACCTTC
. | TRBD2 | TRBJ2-3 | TRBV7-9 | CASSLRLAGHPLFTDTQYF | TGTGCCAGCAGCTTAAGGCTAGCGGGTCATCCACTATTCACAGATACGCAGTATTTT
. | . | TRBJ2-5 | TRBV30 | CAWSLGTTRIQETQYF | TGTGCCTGGAGTCTCGGGACCACTCGGATCCAAGAGACCCAGTACTTC
few | . | TRBJ1-1 | TRBV9 | CASSVALGTEAFF | TGTGCCAGCAGCGTAGCTCTGGGCACTGAAGCTTTCTTT
few | . | TRBJ2-7 | TRBV21-1 | CASSKVLGQGIKEQYF | TGTGCCAGCAGCAAAGTTCTTGGACAGGGAATTAAAGAGCAGTACTTC
. | TRBD1 | TRBJ1-2 | TRBV29-1 | CSAEDRAQRGYTF | TGCAGCGCCGAGGACAGGGCCCAAAGGGGCTACACCTTC
. | . | TRBJ1-5 | TRBV6-5 | CASGPFKGSNQPQHF | TGTGCCAGCGGCCCGTTCAAAGGATCAAATCAGCCCCAGCATTTT
. | . | TRBJ1-4 | TRBV6-4 | CASSDSNGYEKLFF | TGTGCCAGCAGTGACTCGAATGGGTATGAAAAACTGTTTTTT
once | . | TRBJ2-7 | TRBV5-6 | CASSFWGRTYEQYF | TGTGCCAGCAGCTTCTGGGGGAGGACCTACGAGCAGTACTTC
. | TRBD1 | TRBJ1-2 | TRBV4-3 | CASSQDRGGRQGGPYGYTF | TGCGCCAGCAGCCAAGATCGAGGGGGGAGACAGGGGGGACCCTATGGCTACACCTTC
. | . | TRBJ2-1 | TRBV7-2 | CASSMLYEQFF | TGTGCCAGCAGCATGCTGTATGAGCAGTTCTTC